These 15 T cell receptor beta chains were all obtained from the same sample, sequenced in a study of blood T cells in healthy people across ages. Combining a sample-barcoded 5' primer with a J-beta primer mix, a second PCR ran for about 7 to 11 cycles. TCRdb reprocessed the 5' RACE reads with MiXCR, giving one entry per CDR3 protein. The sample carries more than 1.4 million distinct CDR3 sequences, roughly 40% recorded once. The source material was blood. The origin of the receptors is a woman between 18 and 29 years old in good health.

The CDR3 region is CASSEWQGSTDTQYF. The CDR3, as DNA: TGTGCCAGCAGTGAATGGCAGGGGAGCACAGATACGCAGTATTTT. This chain connects TRBV6-1 to TRBJ2-3, with D possibly matching TRBD1 (6 bases). The CDR3 consists of 15 residues. Per the germline V gene, CDR1 is MNHNS and CDR2 is SASEGT. Trimming shortened V by 2 bases and J by 0 bases, and 9 bases separated the two germline ends.

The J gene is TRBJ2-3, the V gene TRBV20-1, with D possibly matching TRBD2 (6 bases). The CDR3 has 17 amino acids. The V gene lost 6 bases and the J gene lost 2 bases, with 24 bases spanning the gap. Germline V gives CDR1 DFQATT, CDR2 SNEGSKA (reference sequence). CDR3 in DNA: TGCAGTGCGATAGCGGCAGGGCACCTTACGACCACAGATACGCAGTATTTT. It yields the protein CSAIAAGHLTTTDTQYF.

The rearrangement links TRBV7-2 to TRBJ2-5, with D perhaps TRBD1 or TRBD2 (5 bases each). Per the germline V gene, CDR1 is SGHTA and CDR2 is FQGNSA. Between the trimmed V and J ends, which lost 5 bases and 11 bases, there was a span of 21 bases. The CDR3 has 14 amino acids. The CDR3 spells CASSRRDATNEQYF. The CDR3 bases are TGTGCCAGCAGCCGCCGGGACGCGACCAATGAGCAGTACTTC.

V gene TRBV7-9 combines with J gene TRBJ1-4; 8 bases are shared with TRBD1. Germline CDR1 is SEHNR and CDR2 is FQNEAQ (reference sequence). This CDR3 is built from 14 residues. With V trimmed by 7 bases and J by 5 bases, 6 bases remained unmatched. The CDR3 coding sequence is TGTGCCAGCAACTCCCGGGACAGGAATGAAAAACTGTTTTTT. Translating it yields CASNSRDRNEKLFF. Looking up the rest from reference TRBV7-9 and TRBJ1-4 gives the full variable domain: DTGVSQNPRHKITKRGQNVTFRCDPISEHNRLYWYRQTLGQGPEFLTYFQNEAQLEKSRLLSDRFSAERPKGSFSTLEIQRTEQGDSAMYLCASNSRDRNEKLFFGSGTQLSVL.

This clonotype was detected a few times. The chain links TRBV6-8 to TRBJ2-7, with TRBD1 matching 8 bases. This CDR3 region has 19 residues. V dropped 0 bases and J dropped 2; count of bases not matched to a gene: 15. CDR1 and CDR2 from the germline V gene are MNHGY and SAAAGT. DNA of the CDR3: TGTGCCAGCAGTTACTCCGGACAGGGTCTAATCAATTCGGCCTACGAGCAGTACTTC. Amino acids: CASSYSGQGLINSAYEQYF.

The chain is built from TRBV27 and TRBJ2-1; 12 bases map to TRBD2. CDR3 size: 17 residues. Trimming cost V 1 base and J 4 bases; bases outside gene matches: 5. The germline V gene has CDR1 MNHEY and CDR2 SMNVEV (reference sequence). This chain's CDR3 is CASSLFWLAGGYNEQFF. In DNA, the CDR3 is TGTGCCAGCAGTTTATTCTGGCTAGCGGGAGGGTACAATGAGCAGTTCTTC.

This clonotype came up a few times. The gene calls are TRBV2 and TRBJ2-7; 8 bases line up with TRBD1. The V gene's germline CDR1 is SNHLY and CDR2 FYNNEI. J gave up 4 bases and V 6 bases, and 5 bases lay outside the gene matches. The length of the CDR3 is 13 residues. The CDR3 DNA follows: TGTGCCAGCAGAACAGGGGGTCCTTACGAGCAGTACTTC. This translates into CASRTGGPYEQYF.

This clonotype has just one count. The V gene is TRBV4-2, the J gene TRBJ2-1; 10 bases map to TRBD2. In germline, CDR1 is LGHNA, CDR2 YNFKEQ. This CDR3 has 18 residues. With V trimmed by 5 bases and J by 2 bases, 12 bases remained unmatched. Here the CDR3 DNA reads TGTGCCAGCAGCACAACCTCCTCTGGACTAGCGGCCTACAATGAGCAGTTCTTC. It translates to CASSTTSSGLAAYNEQFF.

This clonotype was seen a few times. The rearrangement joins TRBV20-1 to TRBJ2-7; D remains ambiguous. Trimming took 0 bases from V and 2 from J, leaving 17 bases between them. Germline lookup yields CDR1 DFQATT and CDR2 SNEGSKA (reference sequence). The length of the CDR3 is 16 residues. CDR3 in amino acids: CSARDFSPISPYEQYF. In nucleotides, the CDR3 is TGCAGTGCTAGAGATTTTTCGCCTATCTCCCCCTACGAGCAGTACTTC.

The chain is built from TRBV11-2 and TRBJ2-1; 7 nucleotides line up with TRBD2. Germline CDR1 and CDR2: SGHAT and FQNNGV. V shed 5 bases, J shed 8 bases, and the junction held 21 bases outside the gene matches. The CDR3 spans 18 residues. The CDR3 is CASSPPPSTGLDFYEQFF. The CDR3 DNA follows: TGTGCCAGCAGCCCCCCTCCATCGACCGGACTAGATTTCTATGAGCAGTTCTTC.

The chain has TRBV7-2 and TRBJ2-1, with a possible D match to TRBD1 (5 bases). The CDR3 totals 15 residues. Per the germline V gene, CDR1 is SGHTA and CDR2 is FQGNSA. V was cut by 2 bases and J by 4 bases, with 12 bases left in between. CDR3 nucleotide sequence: TGTGCCAGCAGCTTATTGGGGCTTATATACAATGAGCAGTTCTTC. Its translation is CASSLLGLIYNEQFF.

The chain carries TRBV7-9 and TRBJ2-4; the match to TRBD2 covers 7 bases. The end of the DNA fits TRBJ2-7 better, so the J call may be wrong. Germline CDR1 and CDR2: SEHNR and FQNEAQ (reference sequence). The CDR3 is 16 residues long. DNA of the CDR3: TGTGCCAGCAGCTCCGAGCGGGACCTCGGAAACTGCGAGCAGTACTTC. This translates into CASSSERDLGNCEQYF.

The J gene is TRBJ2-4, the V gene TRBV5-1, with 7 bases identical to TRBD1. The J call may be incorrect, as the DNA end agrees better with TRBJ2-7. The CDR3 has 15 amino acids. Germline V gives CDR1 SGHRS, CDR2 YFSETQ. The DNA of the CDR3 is TGCGCCAGCAGCCCTGGCGCACAGGGGTTCTACGAGCAGTACTTC. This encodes CASSPGAQGFYEQYF.

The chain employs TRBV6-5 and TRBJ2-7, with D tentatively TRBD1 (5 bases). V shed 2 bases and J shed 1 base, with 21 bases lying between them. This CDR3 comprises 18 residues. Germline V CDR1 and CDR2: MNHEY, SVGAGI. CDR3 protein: CASSYVGRATGDSYEQYF. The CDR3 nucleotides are TGTGCCAGCAGTTACGTCGGAAGAGCCACAGGAGATTCCTACGAGCAGTACTTC.

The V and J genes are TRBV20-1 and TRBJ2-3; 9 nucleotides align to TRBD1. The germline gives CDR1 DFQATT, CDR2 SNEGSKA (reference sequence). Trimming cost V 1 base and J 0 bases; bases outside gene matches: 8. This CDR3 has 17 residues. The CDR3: CSARGGQGPTSTDTQYF. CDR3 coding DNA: TGCAGTGCTAGAGGGGGACAGGGACCTACTAGCACAGATACGCAGTATTTT.